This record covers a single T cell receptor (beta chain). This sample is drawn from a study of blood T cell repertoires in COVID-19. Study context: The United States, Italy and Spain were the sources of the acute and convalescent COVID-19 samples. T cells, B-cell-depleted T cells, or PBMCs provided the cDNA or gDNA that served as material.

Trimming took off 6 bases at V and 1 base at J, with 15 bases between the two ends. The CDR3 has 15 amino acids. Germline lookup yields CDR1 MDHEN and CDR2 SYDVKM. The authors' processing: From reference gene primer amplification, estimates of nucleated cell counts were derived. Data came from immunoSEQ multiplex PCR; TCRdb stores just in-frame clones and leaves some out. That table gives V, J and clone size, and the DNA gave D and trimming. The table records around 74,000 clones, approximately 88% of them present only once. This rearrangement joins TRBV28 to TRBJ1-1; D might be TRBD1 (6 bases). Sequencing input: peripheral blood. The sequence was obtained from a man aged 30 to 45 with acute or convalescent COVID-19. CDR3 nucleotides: TGTGCCAGCAGCCCAGTACTAGGGGGGAACACTGAAGCTTTCTTT. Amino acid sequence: CASSPVLGGNTEAFF.